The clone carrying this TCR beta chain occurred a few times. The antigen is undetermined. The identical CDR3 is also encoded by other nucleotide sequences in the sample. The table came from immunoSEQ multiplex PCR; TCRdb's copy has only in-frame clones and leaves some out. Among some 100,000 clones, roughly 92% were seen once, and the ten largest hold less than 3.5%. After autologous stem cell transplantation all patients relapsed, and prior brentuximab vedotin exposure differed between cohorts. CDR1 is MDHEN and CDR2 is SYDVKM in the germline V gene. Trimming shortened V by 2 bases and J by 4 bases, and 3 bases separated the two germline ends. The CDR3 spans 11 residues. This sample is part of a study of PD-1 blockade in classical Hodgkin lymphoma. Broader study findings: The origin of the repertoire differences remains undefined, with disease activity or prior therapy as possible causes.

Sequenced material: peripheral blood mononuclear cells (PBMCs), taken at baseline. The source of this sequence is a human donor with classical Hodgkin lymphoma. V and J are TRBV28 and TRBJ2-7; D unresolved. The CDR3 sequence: CASSLGYEQYF. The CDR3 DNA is TGTGCCAGCAGTTTAGGATACGAGCAGTACTTC.